This TCR beta chain stems from a study of T cells after yellow fever vaccination. This clonotype was recorded at least ten times. One entry per CDR3 protein, called by TCRdb with MiXCR from the 5' RACE reads. The table has tens of thousands of distinct CDR3 sequences, less than 3.5% seen once. V lost 7 bases to trimming and J lost 4 bases, with 14 bases between them. The CDR3 is 15 amino acids. The specimen comprised PBMCs, either bulk or a sorted T-cell subset (CD4+, CD8+, memory, or dextramer-sorted; not recorded which), sampled about 49 days after the first yellow fever vaccination. The receptor was isolated from a man aged 18 to 29 who received the YFV17D yellow fever vaccine. V and J are TRBV12-3 or TRBV12-4 and TRBJ2-6, with TRBD2 as a possible D gene (5 bases). The CDR3: CASTLRGSGANVLTF. The CDR3 DNA sequence: TGTGCCAGCACGCTCCGGGGATCCGGGGCCAACGTCCTGACTTTC.